This is a list of T cell receptor beta chains from one sample in a study of blood T cells in healthy people across ages. TCRdb re-called the 5' RACE reads through MiXCR, storing one row per CDR3 protein. The sample lists about 1,400,000 distinct CDR3 sequences; 55% to 75% were seen once. The specimen sequenced was blood. The receptors here all came from a man between 18 and 29 years old in good health. CDR3s include the opening cysteine and the closing phenylalanine or tryptophan. The order of the fields is D gene, clone size, V gene, J gene, CDR3 DNA, CDR3 protein. D genes are given only for firm matches. Rows may omit the clone size; those that give it use once, few, many or a size class.

>TRBD1|few|TRBV6-6|TRBJ2-5
TGTGCCAGTAGAGAGGGGGCGAAGACCCAGTACTTC
CASREGAKTQYF
>TRBD2|few|TRBV4-1|TRBJ2-1
TGCGCCAGCAGCCAACCGGGAAGCGGGAGTAATGAGCAGTTCTTC
CASSQPGSGSNEQFF
>NA|NA|TRBV20-1|TRBJ2-7
TGCAGTGCTAGAGTAGGGACTGCAACCTACGAGCAGTACTTC
CSARVGTATYEQYF
>TRBD2|NA|TRBV7-9|TRBJ2-1
TGTGCCAGCAGAGATGGACTAGCGGGAGGCGGGTCCTACAATGAGCAGTTCTTC
CASRDGLAGGGSYNEQFF
>NA|NA|TRBV6-5|TRBJ2-2
TGTGCCAGCCTTGGCCCTACGAACACCGGGGAGCTGTTTTTT
CASLGPTNTGELFF
>NA|NA|TRBV6-2/TRBV6-3|TRBJ2-7
TGTGCCAGCACATCTCACATCGGCGGCGAGCAGTACTTC
CASTSHIGGEQYF
>TRBD1|NA|TRBV7-2|TRBJ2-3
TGTGCCAGCAGCTTAGGACAGGGGGGATATACGCAGTATTTT
CASSLGQGGYTQYF
>TRBD1|NA|TRBV4-1|TRBJ2-7
TGCGCCAGCAACCAAAATTTTCAGGGGGACGAGCAGTACTTC
CASNQNFQGDEQYF
>NA|NA|TRBV28|TRBJ1-2
TGTGCCAGCAGTTTAGGGGCGGATGGTTATGGCTACACCTTC
CASSLGADGYGYTF
>NA|NA|TRBV29-1|TRBJ1-5
TGCAGCGCCTGGACTAATAATCAGCCCCAGCATTTT
CSAWTNNQPQHF
>NA|once|TRBV7-2|TRBJ2-7
TGTGCCAGCAGCCATAAGGGCGGCGCCTACTACGAGCAGTACTTC
CASSHKGGAYYEQYF
>NA|NA|TRBV4-2|TRBJ1-4
TGTGCCAGCAGCCAAGATAGAGGTGAAAAACTGTTTTTT
CASSQDRGEKLFF
>NA|NA|TRBV29-1|TRBJ2-7
TGCAGCGTTCGTGGGGAGGTGGGGTACGAGCAGTACTTC
CSVRGEVGYEQYF
>NA|once|TRBV12-3/TRBV12-4|TRBJ2-3
TGTGCCAGCAGTCTTAAGGGACGCACAGATACGCAGTATTTT
CASSLKGRTDTQYF
>TRBD1|NA|TRBV7-8|TRBJ2-7
TGTGCCAGCAGACAGGGGGCTGCCTACGAGCAGTACTTC
CASRQGAAYEQYF
>NA|NA|TRBV27|TRBJ1-5
TGTGCCAGCAGGGGCCATCAGGGCAATCAGCCCCAGCATTTT
CASRGHQGNQPQHF
>NA|NA|TRBV14|TRBJ1-2
TGTGCCAGCAGCGTACTGGCAGACTATGGCTACACCTTC
CASSVLADYGYTF
>TRBD2|few|TRBV27|TRBJ2-5
TGTGCCAGCAGTTTATTTGGGGGGGACTACCTTGGAGAGACCCAGTACTTC
CASSLFGGDYLGETQYF